This is a list of T cell receptor beta chains from one sample in a study of blood T cells in healthy people across ages. TCRdb processed the 5' RACE reads anew with MiXCR; each CDR3 protein has one entry. This table has about 830,000 distinct CDR3 sequences, under 80% appearing once. The sequencing sample was made of blood. The receptors come from a man aged 30 to 45 in good health. Both conserved end residues are part of each CDR3. The order of the fields is clone size, D gene, V gene, J gene, CDR3 protein, CDR3 DNA. D genes are given only for firm matches. Expanded clones get a size class; other rows say once, few or many, or leave the size out.

clone size: .
D gene: .
V gene: TRBV5-1
J gene: TRBJ2-7
CDR3 protein: CASSETGSYEQYF
CDR3 DNA: TGCGCCAGCAGCGAAACAGGGTCCTACGAGCAGTACTTC

clone size: .
D gene: .
V gene: TRBV19
J gene: TRBJ2-1
CDR3 protein: CASSIAVTPYNEQFF
CDR3 DNA: TGTGCCAGTAGTATTGCCGTGACCCCCTACAATGAGCAGTTCTTC

clone size: .
D gene: TRBD1
V gene: TRBV4-3
J gene: TRBJ1-6
CDR3 protein: CASSQDIGTARNSPLHF
CDR3 DNA: TGCGCCAGCAGCCAAGATATTGGGACAGCACGGAATTCACCCCTCCACTTT

clone size: .
D gene: .
V gene: TRBV11-3
J gene: TRBJ2-3
CDR3 protein: CASSLVANTDTQYF
CDR3 DNA: TGTGCCAGCAGCTTAGTGGCGAACACAGATACGCAGTATTTT

clone size: .
D gene: TRBD1
V gene: TRBV13
J gene: TRBJ2-1
CDR3 protein: CASRPLTGGVNNEQFF
CDR3 DNA: TGTGCCAGCAGACCCCTGACAGGGGGCGTGAACAATGAGCAGTTCTTC

clone size: .
D gene: TRBD1
V gene: TRBV7-2
J gene: TRBJ2-7
CDR3 protein: CASSHTGTGRYEQYF
CDR3 DNA: TGTGCCAGCAGCCACACCGGGACAGGTCGCTACGAGCAGTACTTC

clone size: .
D gene: TRBD2
V gene: TRBV5-1
J gene: TRBJ2-1
CDR3 protein: CASSDLFGGASYNEQFF
CDR3 DNA: TGCGCCAGCAGCGACCTCTTCGGGGGGGCCTCCTACAATGAGCAGTTCTTC

clone size: many
D gene: TRBD2
V gene: TRBV10-2
J gene: TRBJ2-4
CDR3 protein: CASSSREGNIQYF
CDR3 DNA: TGCGCCAGCAGTAGTAGGGAGGGGAACATTCAGTACTTC

clone size: .
D gene: TRBD1
V gene: TRBV20-1
J gene: TRBJ2-3
CDR3 protein: CSARGQGPDTQYF
CDR3 DNA: TGCAGTGCCAGAGGACAGGGGCCAGATACGCAGTATTTT

clone size: once
D gene: .
V gene: TRBV28
J gene: TRBJ2-7
CDR3 protein: CASRQHDSYEQYF
CDR3 DNA: TGTGCCAGCAGACAACATGACAGCTACGAGCAGTACTTC

clone size: .
D gene: .
V gene: TRBV24-1
J gene: TRBJ2-5
CDR3 protein: CATSDLGGFGETQYF
CDR3 DNA: TGTGCCACCAGTGATCTAGGGGGTTTCGGAGAGACCCAGTACTTC

clone size: few
D gene: TRBD1
V gene: TRBV4-3
J gene: TRBJ1-6
CDR3 protein: CASSQDPIEGAYMINSPLHF
CDR3 DNA: TGCGCCAGCAGCCAAGATCCGATCGAGGGGGCTTATATGATTAATTCACCCCTCCACTTT

clone size: few
D gene: .
V gene: TRBV5-1
J gene: TRBJ2-7
CDR3 protein: CASSTDNYEQYF
CDR3 DNA: TGCGCCAGCAGCACCGACAATTACGAGCAGTACTTC

clone size: .
D gene: TRBD1
V gene: TRBV20-1
J gene: TRBJ2-7
CDR3 protein: CSARAGQGAEQYF
CDR3 DNA: TGCAGTGCCAGAGCTGGGCAGGGGGCCGAGCAGTACTTC

clone size: .
D gene: .
V gene: TRBV20-1
J gene: TRBJ2-1
CDR3 protein: CSASGPTSYEQFF
CDR3 DNA: TGCAGTGCTAGTGGGCCTACATCCTACGAGCAGTTCTTC

clone size: .
D gene: .
V gene: TRBV9
J gene: TRBJ1-6
CDR3 protein: CASSVGAQDSPLHF
CDR3 DNA: TGTGCCAGCAGCGTAGGGGCCCAGGACTCACCCCTCCACTTT

clone size: .
D gene: TRBD1
V gene: TRBV11-3
J gene: TRBJ1-2
CDR3 protein: CASSLAQGVPMVGYTF
CDR3 DNA: TGTGCCAGCAGCTTAGCCCAGGGGGTCCCGATGGTTGGCTACACCTTC

clone size: .
D gene: .
V gene: TRBV6-2/TRBV6-3
J gene: TRBJ2-1
CDR3 protein: CASSLLGGGRDEQFF
CDR3 DNA: TGTGCCAGCAGCCTCCTTGGTGGGGGGCGCGATGAGCAGTTCTTC

clone size: few
D gene: TRBD1
V gene: TRBV29-1
J gene: TRBJ1-2
CDR3 protein: CSVEGRGAYYGYTF
CDR3 DNA: TGCAGCGTTGAAGGCAGGGGGGCTTACTATGGCTACACCTTC

clone size: .
D gene: TRBD1
V gene: TRBV11-1
J gene: TRBJ2-7
CDR3 protein: CASRLSGDSGPYEQYF
CDR3 DNA: TGTGCCAGCAGACTATCAGGGGACAGCGGACCCTACGAGCAGTACTTC

clone size: .
D gene: .
V gene: TRBV30
J gene: TRBJ2-4
CDR3 protein: CAWSTAIAKNIQYF
CDR3 DNA: TGTGCCTGGAGTACGGCAATAGCCAAAAACATTCAGTACTTC

clone size: few
D gene: .
V gene: TRBV10-3
J gene: TRBJ2-3
CDR3 protein: CAISRDSADTQYF
CDR3 DNA: TGTGCCATCAGCCGGGACTCCGCCGACACGCAGTATTTT

clone size: .
D gene: .
V gene: TRBV12-3/TRBV12-4
J gene: TRBJ2-1
CDR3 protein: CASRSFREQFF
CDR3 DNA: TGTGCCAGCAGATCGTTTAGAGAGCAGTTCTTC

clone size: .
D gene: TRBD2
V gene: TRBV12-3/TRBV12-4
J gene: TRBJ2-5
CDR3 protein: CASSLSSGGAGETQYF
CDR3 DNA: TGTGCCAGCAGTCTATCTAGCGGGGGGGCGGGGGAGACCCAGTACTTC

clone size: .
D gene: TRBD2
V gene: TRBV12-3/TRBV12-4
J gene: TRBJ2-3
CDR3 protein: CASRTSGEADTQYF
CDR3 DNA: TGTGCCAGCAGGACGAGCGGGGAAGCAGATACGCAGTATTTT

clone size: .
D gene: TRBD2
V gene: TRBV20-1
J gene: TRBJ2-1
CDR3 protein: CSVSGTSSYNEQFF
CDR3 DNA: TGCAGTGTCAGCGGGACTAGCTCCTACAATGAGCAGTTCTTC

clone size: few
D gene: TRBD2
V gene: TRBV20-1
J gene: TRBJ2-3
CDR3 protein: CSAMTSGVTDTQYF
CDR3 DNA: TGCAGTGCTATGACTAGCGGGGTCACAGATACGCAGTATTTT

clone size: .
D gene: .
V gene: TRBV20-1
J gene: TRBJ2-5
CDR3 protein: CSAPDQGATGYNEQYF
CDR3 DNA: TGCAGTGCCCCCGATCAGGGAGCAACGGGGTACAATGAGCAGTACTTC

clone size: .
D gene: .
V gene: TRBV28
J gene: TRBJ1-5
CDR3 protein: CASSLLAAQHF
CDR3 DNA: TGTGCCAGCAGTTTACTGGCGGCCCAGCATTTT

clone size: .
D gene: TRBD2
V gene: TRBV9
J gene: TRBJ2-7
CDR3 protein: CASSVAGTSGPREQYF
CDR3 DNA: TGTGCCAGCAGCGTAGCCGGGACTAGCGGGCCGCGGGAGCAGTACTTC

clone size: .
D gene: .
V gene: TRBV7-2
J gene: TRBJ2-7
CDR3 protein: CASSLSAGDTYEQYF
CDR3 DNA: TGTGCCAGCAGCTTATCCGCCGGTGACACCTACGAGCAGTACTTC

clone size: .
D gene: .
V gene: TRBV28
J gene: TRBJ2-5
CDR3 protein: CASSFGAELETQYF
CDR3 DNA: TGTGCCAGCAGTTTCGGGGCAGAACTAGAGACCCAGTACTTC

clone size: .
D gene: .
V gene: TRBV6-1
J gene: TRBJ2-3
CDR3 protein: CASSEEDRPYTDTQYF
CDR3 DNA: TGTGCCAGCAGTGAGGAGGACAGACCATACACAGATACGCAGTATTTT

clone size: .
D gene: TRBD1
V gene: TRBV27
J gene: TRBJ2-7
CDR3 protein: CASSPSTGVHEQYF
CDR3 DNA: TGTGCCAGCAGTCCCTCGACAGGGGTCCACGAGCAGTACTTC

clone size: .
D gene: TRBD1
V gene: TRBV7-9
J gene: TRBJ1-2
CDR3 protein: CASSPRSGGVHGYTF
CDR3 DNA: TGTGCCAGCAGCCCACGTTCAGGGGGCGTCCATGGCTACACCTTC

clone size: .
D gene: .
V gene: TRBV6-1
J gene: TRBJ2-2
CDR3 protein: CASSEMDGNTGELFF
CDR3 DNA: TGTGCCAGCAGTGAAATGGACGGTAACACCGGGGAGCTGTTTTTT

clone size: .
D gene: .
V gene: TRBV10-3
J gene: TRBJ1-2
CDR3 protein: CAISDGRRTYGYTF
CDR3 DNA: TGTGCCATCAGTGATGGGAGGCGCACCTATGGCTACACCTTC

clone size: .
D gene: TRBD2
V gene: TRBV28
J gene: TRBJ2-3
CDR3 protein: CASIPMLAVTQYF
CDR3 DNA: TGTGCCAGCATACCGATGCTAGCGGTAACGCAGTATTTT

clone size: few
D gene: .
V gene: TRBV7-2
J gene: TRBJ2-7
CDR3 protein: CASSSVSFSSYEQYF
CDR3 DNA: TGTGCCAGCAGCTCCGTTAGTTTCAGCTCCTACGAGCAGTACTTC

clone size: .
D gene: .
V gene: TRBV5-6
J gene: TRBJ1-1
CDR3 protein: CASSLAMATQVAFF
CDR3 DNA: TGTGCCAGCAGCTTGGCCATGGCGACCCAGGTGGCTTTCTTT

clone size: .
D gene: .
V gene: TRBV24-1
J gene: TRBJ2-1
CDR3 protein: CATSKDQGLGYNEQFF
CDR3 DNA: TGTGCCACCAGTAAGGATCAGGGGTTAGGGTACAATGAGCAGTTCTTC

clone size: once
D gene: .
V gene: TRBV7-3
J gene: TRBJ2-1
CDR3 protein: CASSAAGGTYNEQFF
CDR3 DNA: TGTGCCAGCAGCGCAGCTGGGGGGACCTACAATGAGCAGTTCTTC

clone size: .
D gene: .
V gene: TRBV9
J gene: TRBJ2-7
CDR3 protein: CASSVVELTYEQYF
CDR3 DNA: TGTGCCAGCAGCGTAGTCGAGCTTACCTACGAGCAGTACTTC

clone size: .
D gene: .
V gene: TRBV29-1
J gene: TRBJ2-7
CDR3 protein: CSVHDRGGTYNEQYF
CDR3 DNA: TGCAGCGTACACGACAGGGGAGGGACCTACAATGAGCAGTACTTC

clone size: .
D gene: .
V gene: TRBV5-1
J gene: TRBJ2-7
CDR3 protein: CASSSGIGNSRGTHEQYF
CDR3 DNA: TGCGCCAGCAGCTCGGGGATCGGGAATTCCAGGGGAACCCACGAGCAGTACTTC

clone size: .
D gene: TRBD2
V gene: TRBV20-1
J gene: TRBJ2-5
CDR3 protein: CSARFGGGALETQYF
CDR3 DNA: TGCAGTGCTAGATTCGGCGGGGGGGCCTTGGAGACCCAGTACTTC

clone size: .
D gene: .
V gene: TRBV4-2
J gene: TRBJ2-1
CDR3 protein: CASSQEARGVDEQFF
CDR3 DNA: TGTGCCAGCAGCCAAGAGGCTAGGGGAGTAGATGAGCAGTTCTTC

clone size: .
D gene: TRBD1
V gene: TRBV7-3
J gene: TRBJ1-2
CDR3 protein: CASSPGQGVYYGYTF
CDR3 DNA: TGTGCCAGCAGCCCCGGACAGGGGGTTTACTATGGCTACACCTTC